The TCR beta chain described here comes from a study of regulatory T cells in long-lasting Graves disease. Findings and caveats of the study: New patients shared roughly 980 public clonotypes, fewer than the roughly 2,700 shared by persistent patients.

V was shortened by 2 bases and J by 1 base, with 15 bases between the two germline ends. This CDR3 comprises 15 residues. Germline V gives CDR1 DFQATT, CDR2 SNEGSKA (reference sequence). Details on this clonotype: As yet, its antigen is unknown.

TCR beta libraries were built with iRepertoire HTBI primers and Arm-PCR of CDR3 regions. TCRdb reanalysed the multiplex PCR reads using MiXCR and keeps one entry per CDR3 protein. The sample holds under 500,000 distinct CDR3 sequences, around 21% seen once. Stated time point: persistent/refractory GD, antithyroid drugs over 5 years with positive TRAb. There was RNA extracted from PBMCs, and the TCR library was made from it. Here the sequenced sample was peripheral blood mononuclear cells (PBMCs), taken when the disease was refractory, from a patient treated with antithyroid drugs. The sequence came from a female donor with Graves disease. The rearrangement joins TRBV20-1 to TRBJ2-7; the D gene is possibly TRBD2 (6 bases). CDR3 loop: CSARSVAEQSYEQYF. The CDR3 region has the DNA TGCAGTGCTAGAAGCGTAGCGGAACAATCCTACGAGCAGTACTTC.